This T cell receptor (beta chain) was obtained from a study of shared clonotypes between healthy human individuals. General study results and limits: Unshared clonotypes carried lower generation probabilities than those common to all four donors.

Points on this clone: Antigen specificity is unknown. The same CDR3 can be traced to other DNA sequences in this sample.

The ends were cut back, 0 bases at V and 7 bases at J, with 8 bases in the middle. Germline values: CDR1 SGHRS, CDR2 YFSETQ. This CDR3 contains 12 residues. Clones were read by immunoSEQ multiplex PCR, and TCRdb kept only the in-frame ones, dropping some. The table has 500,000 to 550,000 clones, around 96% seen once. What was sequenced was naive CD4+ T cells sorted from blood. Documented subset: CD45RA+ positively selected. This receptor was obtained from a woman aged 30 to 39 in good health. The chain is built from TRBV5-1 and TRBJ2-7, with D unclear. CDR3 protein: CASSLEVGEQYF. DNA of the CDR3: TGCGCCAGCAGCTTGGAGGTCGGAGAGCAGTACTTC.